This TCR beta chain was profiled in a study of blood T cell repertoires in COVID-19. Original processing notes: Quantification of nucleated cells was approximated via reference gene primer amplification. Clones were sequenced by immunoSEQ multiplex PCR, and TCRdb holds only the in-frame ones, with some missing. V and J calls and clone size are given by that table; D and trimming were obtained from the DNA. The table includes 90,000 to 100,000 clones, 84% detected once. This clonotype was obtained from a man between 60 and 75 years old with acute or convalescent COVID-19. Sequenced input: peripheral blood.

CDR3 sequence: CATSRPRGDTQYF. CDR3 sequence (DNA): TGTGCCACCAGTCGACCTCGCGGGGATACGCAGTATTTT. The gene calls are TRBV24-1 and TRBJ2-3, with D perhaps TRBD2 (5 bases). The length of the CDR3 is 13 residues. Germline V gene sequence: CDR1 KGHDR, CDR2 SFDVKD. V lost 6 bases and J lost 6, with 12 bases in between.